This T cell receptor beta chain stems from a study of cytomegalovirus exposure and HLA in healthy donors. Trimming cost V 11 bases and J 3 bases, with 10 bases left between them. Germline V CDR1 and CDR2: SNHLY, FYNNEI. The CDR3 loop spans 11 amino acids. Researchers ran the PCR with 60 Vbeta and 13 Jbeta primers. Assay: immunoSEQ multiplex PCR; the TCRdb copy retains only in-frame clones and omits some. The profile shows some 150,000 clones, around 90% of them singletons. Notes on this clone: No antigen is known for it.

Findings and limits, study-wide: Sequencing had likely introduced a cluster of highly shared sequence variants as an artifact. The study put about 180 TCR beta chains on its list as cytomegalovirus-associated.

The source material was PBMCs. The receptor was derived from a woman aged 25 to 45 in good health and CMV-seronegative. This chain uses TRBV2 with TRBJ1-2; a weak D match, TRBD1 (5 bases). In DNA form, the CDR3 reads TGTGCCGCGGGGGAGGACTATGGCTACACCTTC. It specifies CAAGEDYGYTF.